The 24 T cell receptor beta chains reported below all come from one sample, sequenced in a study of CD8 T cells in Susac syndrome. With random hexamers, 0.5 to 1 ug RNA was reverse transcribed. TCRdb independently ran MiXCR on the immunoSEQ multiplex PCR reads; one entry per CDR3 protein. The sample carries under 350,000 distinct CDR3 sequences, roughly nine tenths recorded once. Sequencing input: CD4+ T cells from PBMCs. The receptors shown here come from a human donor with multiple sclerosis.

V gene TRBV3-1 combines with J gene TRBJ1-1, with D uncertain. Germline CDR1 is LGHDT and CDR2 is YNNKEL (reference sequence). There are 14 residues in the CDR3. Trimming cost V 2 bases and J 6 bases, with 13 bases left between them. CDR3: CASSQTPSSSEAFF. The CDR3 DNA sequence: TGTGCCAGCAGCCAAACCCCTAGCTCATCTGAAGCTTTCTTT.

The chain employs TRBV24-1 and TRBJ2-5, with a tentative D call TRBD1 (5 bases). The V gene lost 4 bases and the J gene lost 2 bases, with 16 bases spanning the gap. The CDR3 has 16 amino acids. Germline V gives CDR1 KGHDR, CDR2 SFDVKD. The CDR3 loop is CATSDPRPDIQETQYF. CDR3 DNA: TGTGCCACCAGTGACCCCAGACCGGACATACAAGAGACCCAGTACTTC.

This chain uses TRBV20-1 with TRBJ1-4, with D tentatively TRBD1 (5 bases). CDR3 size: 19 residues. In germline, CDR1 is DFQATT, CDR2 SNEGSKA (reference sequence). The V gene lost 6 bases and the J gene lost 6 bases, with 32 bases spanning the gap. The CDR3 DNA reads TGCAGTGCCATCACCCGGGTGGAGGGGTATCCCCAGCGGTATGAAAAACTGTTTTTT. Its protein product is CSAITRVEGYPQRYEKLFF.

This chain links TRBV20-1 with TRBJ2-1; D call uncertain. Germline CDR1 DFQATT, CDR2 SNEGSKA (reference sequence). This CDR3 is 15 amino acids long. V lost 5 bases, J lost 7 bases, and 21 bases lay in between. The CDR3 nucleotides read TGCAGTGCTGGTTCCCTCGGAGACCCTAGGAATGAGCAGTTCTTC. It specifies CSAGSLGDPRNEQFF.

V and J are TRBV18 and TRBJ1-3; the D gene is possibly TRBD1 (5 bases). V lost 4 bases to trimming and J lost 5 bases, with 15 bases between them. The length of the CDR3 is 15 residues. Germline CDR1 KGHSH, CDR2 LQKENI. The CDR3 DNA sequence: TGTGCCAGCTCACAGGACACCGGACAAAGAAACACCATATATTTT. Translation: CASSQDTGQRNTIYF.

The rearrangement links TRBV7-9 to TRBJ1-3; the D gene is possibly TRBD1 (5 bases). Germline V gene lookup returns CDR1 SEHNR and CDR2 FQNEAQ (reference sequence). The V end was cut by 4 bases, the J end by 2 bases, with 15 bases between. This CDR3 contains 16 residues. For the CDR3, the DNA is TGTGCCAGCAGCTCCCCCGCTGGCAGGGCTGGAAACACCATATATTTT. Protein sequence: CASSSPAGRAGNTIYF.

This chain uses TRBV29-1 with TRBJ2-5, with D unresolved. Germline V CDR1 and CDR2: SQVTM, ANQGSEA. The CDR3 has 14 amino acids. V was shortened by 0 bases and J by 5 bases, with 13 bases between the two germline ends. The CDR3 DNA follows: TGCAGCGTTGAAGACGGTTACCGTATGGAGACCCAGTACTTC. Translating it yields CSVEDGYRMETQYF.

The chain uses TRBV6-6 and TRBJ1-2; D gene ambiguous. The CDR3 is made up of 15 amino acids. V was trimmed by 6 bases and J by 5 bases, leaving 19 bases between them. Germline CDR1 is MNHNY and CDR2 is SVGAGI (reference sequence). The DNA for the CDR3 is TGTGCCAGCAGCCCTAAAGCCCCTAGGGATTATGGCTACACCTTC. It yields the protein CASSPKAPRDYGYTF.

This chain links TRBV12-3 or TRBV12-4 with TRBJ1-2; D is unresolved. This CDR3 has 15 residues. Trimming cost V 3 bases and J 6 bases, with 17 bases left between them. CDR3 DNA sequence: TGTGCCAGCAGTTTTCTCTCCGGCAGGAGAGATGGCTACACCTTC. Protein: CASSFLSGRRDGYTF.

The chain carries TRBV2 and TRBJ2-5; 10 nucleotides agree with TRBD1. V lost 6 bases, J lost 4 bases, and 2 bases stayed unmatched. This CDR3 has 13 residues. CDR1 SNHLY and CDR2 FYNNEI come from the germline V gene. In nucleotides, the CDR3 is TGTGCCAGCAGCGGGGACAGGGGAGAGACCCAGTACTTC. This codes for CASSGDRGETQYF.

The chain couples TRBV19 to TRBJ1-4; D remains unclear. The CDR3 extends over 15 amino acids. CDR1 and CDR2 (germline): LNHDA, SQIVND (reference sequence). The V end was cut by 6 bases, the J end by 7 bases, with 18 bases between. CDR3 sequence: CASRQGSASGEKLFF. The CDR3 DNA reads TGTGCCAGTAGACAAGGCTCCGCAAGTGGTGAAAAACTGTTTTTT.

The genes are TRBV12-3 or TRBV12-4 and TRBJ1-1; weak D call: TRBD1 (5 bases). The V end was cut by 6 bases, the J end by 7 bases, with 15 bases between. This CDR3 is 13 amino acids long. The CDR3 DNA sequence: TGTGCCAGCAGCCAACAGGTTCATGTTGAAGCTTTCTTT. It is translated as CASSQQVHVEAFF.

On this clonotype: At one boundary the junction diverges from the germline segment, which might be a read error. The rearrangement uses TRBV6-2 or TRBV6-3 and TRBJ2-7; 9 nucleotides match TRBD2. The CDR3 has 14 residues. The germline V gene encodes CDR1 MNHEY and CDR2 SVGEGT. The CDR3 DNA reads TGTGCCAGCAACATAGCGGGGGCCTCCTACGGGCAGTACTTC. Protein product: CASNIAGASYGQYF.

V gene TRBV28 combines with J gene TRBJ2-6; 7 nucleotides line up with TRBD2. CDR1 MDHEN and CDR2 SYDVKM come from the germline V gene. This CDR3 comprises 14 residues. V was clipped by 8 bases and J by 2 bases; unmatched bases: 3. The CDR3 nucleotides are TGTGCCAGCTTGGGGGGGGCTGGGGCCAACGTCCTGACTTTC. It yields the protein CASLGGAGANVLTF.

V and J are TRBV7-9 and TRBJ2-2; 10 bases fit TRBD2. The CDR3 is 16 amino acids. Germline V gene sequence: CDR1 SEHNR, CDR2 FQNEAQ (reference sequence). The trim removed 2 bases at V and 5 bases at J, leaving 5 bases unmatched. The CDR3 DNA is TGTGCCAGCAGCTTACGGAGCGGGGGGGCAACCGGGGAGCTGTTTTTT. It translates to CASSLRSGGATGELFF.

The chain carries TRBV12-5 and TRBJ2-3; 13 nucleotides align to TRBD2. The germline V gene encodes CDR1 LGHNT and CDR2 FRNRAP. The V segment lost 0 bases and the J segment 6 bases; nucleotides outside the gene matches: 18. The CDR3 covers 21 residues. The CDR3 loop reads CASGLVVPILAGGPAGDTQYF. CDR3 coding DNA: TGTGCTAGTGGTTTGGTAGTCCCCATACTAGCGGGGGGGCCAGCGGGCGATACGCAGTATTTT.

The genes are TRBV3-1 and TRBJ1-1; 7 bases fit TRBD1. V was clipped by 6 bases and J by 6 bases; unmatched bases: 10. This CDR3 region has 14 residues. Germline CDR1 is LGHDT and CDR2 is YNNKEL (reference sequence). The CDR3, as DNA: TGTGCCAGCAGTCACCATCAGGGGGTCGCTGAAGCTTTCTTT. Translation gives CASSHHQGVAEAFF. The entire variable domain, with the rest obtained from reference TRBV3-1 and TRBJ1-1, is as follows: DTAVSQTPKYLVTQMGNDKSIKCEQNLGHDTMYWYKQDSKKFLKIMFSYNNKELIINETVPNRFSPKSPDKAHLNLHINSLELGDSAVYFCASSHHQGVAEAFFGQGTRLTVV.

This sequence joins TRBV9 and TRBJ2-5, with a weak D call TRBD1 (5 bases). CDR3 length equals 13 residues. V lost 0 bases and J lost 5, with 8 bases in between. Germline values: CDR1 SGDLS, CDR2 YYNGEE. The CDR3 loop reads CASSVVAGETQYF. The CDR3 DNA reads TGTGCCAGCAGCGTAGTGGCAGGGGAGACCCAGTACTTC.

The V call is TRBV5-1, the J call TRBJ2-5; D is uncertain. This CDR3 is built from 14 residues. Per the germline V gene, CDR1 is SGHRS and CDR2 is YFSETQ. Trimming stripped 0 bases from V and 5 bases from J, with 11 bases between. The CDR3 reads CASSLADFPETQYF. The CDR3, as DNA: TGCGCCAGCAGCTTGGCAGACTTCCCTGAGACCCAGTACTTC.

The chain employs TRBV5-8 and TRBJ1-5; D not certain. Germline CDR1 is SGHTS and CDR2 is YDEGEE. Trimming left V 0 bases short and J 5 bases short, with 12 bases between. The CDR3 length is 15 residues. For the CDR3, the DNA is TGTGCCAGCAGCTTGGGATCGGGAGTAGATCAGCCCCAGCATTTT. It codes for CASSLGSGVDQPQHF.

This chain uses TRBV6-6 with TRBJ2-3, with D perhaps matching TRBD1 (5 bases). The CDR3 has 16 amino acids. Trimming stripped 4 bases from V and 1 base from J, with 15 bases between. Per the germline V gene, CDR1 is MNHNY and CDR2 is SVGAGI (reference sequence). The CDR3 loop reads CASSSPSGRGTDTQYF. The CDR3 nucleotides are TGTGCCAGCAGTTCCCCGTCGGGCAGGGGCACAGATACGCAGTATTTT.

This clonotype was observed a handful of times. The chain is built from TRBV7-3 and TRBJ1-1; D is undetermined. CDR3 size: 13 residues. Trimming left V 1 base short and J 1 base short, with 4 bases between. Per germline, CDR1 SGHTA and CDR2 FQGTGA. In DNA form, the CDR3 reads TGTGCCAGCAGCTTAAACGGGAACACTGAAGCTTTCTTT. This encodes CASSLNGNTEAFF.

The V gene is TRBV30, the J gene TRBJ2-7, with 8 bases lining up with TRBD1. V gave up 2 bases and J gave up 2 bases; unmatched junction bases: 5. In germline, CDR1 is GTSNPN, CDR2 SVGIG (reference sequence). The CDR3 has 14 amino acids. This CDR3 is CAWSKGQVPYEQYF. CDR3 sequence (DNA): TGTGCCTGGAGTAAGGGACAGGTCCCCTACGAGCAGTACTTC. Supplemented by reference TRBV30 and TRBJ2-7, the full variable domain reads SQTIHQWPATLVQPVGSPLSLECTVEGTSNPNLYWYRQAAGRGLQLLFYSVGIGQISSEVPQNLSASRPQDRQFILSSKKLLLSDSGFYLCAWSKGQVPYEQYFGPGTRLTVT.

V and J are TRBV14 and TRBJ2-3; D is possibly TRBD1 (6 bases). The CDR3 runs 14 residues. The V end lost 4 bases, the J end lost 5 bases, and 13 bases lay between the germline ends. The V gene's germline CDR1 is SGHDN and CDR2 FVKESK. The CDR3 coding sequence is TGTGCCAGCAGCCTAACTAGGGGGATAGATACGCAGTATTTT. It translates to CASSLTRGIDTQYF.